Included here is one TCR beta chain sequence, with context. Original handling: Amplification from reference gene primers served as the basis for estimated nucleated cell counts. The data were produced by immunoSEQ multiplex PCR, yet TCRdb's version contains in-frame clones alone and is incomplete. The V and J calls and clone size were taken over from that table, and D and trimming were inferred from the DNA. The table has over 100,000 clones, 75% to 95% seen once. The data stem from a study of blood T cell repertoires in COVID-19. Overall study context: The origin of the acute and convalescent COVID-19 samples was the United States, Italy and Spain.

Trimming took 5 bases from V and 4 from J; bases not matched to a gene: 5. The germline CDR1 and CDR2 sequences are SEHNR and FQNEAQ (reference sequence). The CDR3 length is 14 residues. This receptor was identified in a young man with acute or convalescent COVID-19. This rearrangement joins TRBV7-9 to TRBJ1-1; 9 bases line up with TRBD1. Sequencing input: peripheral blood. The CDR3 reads CASSRDRVVTEAFF. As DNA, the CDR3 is TGTGCCAGCAGCCGGGACAGGGTGGTCACTGAAGCTTTCTTT. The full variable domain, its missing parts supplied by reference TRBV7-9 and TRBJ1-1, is DTGVSQNPRHKITKRGQNVTFRCDPISEHNRLYWYRQTLGQGPEFLTYFQNEAQLEKSRLLSDRFSAERPKGSFSTLEIQRTEQGDSAMYLCASSRDRVVTEAFFGQGTRLTVV.